These 17 T cell receptor beta chains were sequenced from one sample in a study of a mutant IDH1 vaccine in newly diagnosed glioma (dated by TCRdb to about 2021). The library relied on the immunoSEQ multiplex PCR assay. The immuneACCESS repertoire file appears here via TCRdb, limited to in-frame rearrangements. These files lack a portion of the clones; in checked studies, under half of the deficit traces to unresolved V genes, and the cause of the others is not known. This sample comprises tens of thousands of clones, 70% to 85% of them detected only once. Just over 8% of the sample lies in the top ten. The time point label on this specimen signifies: week 11, during vaccination. A 20-mer mutant IDH1 peptide at 300 micrograms in Montanide made up each vaccine dose, which was injected subcutaneously together with topical imiquimod. Which antigens these TCRs recognize remains unknown. This material consisted of PBMCs, taken from a glioma patient whose treatment included an IDH1 peptide vaccine. The receptors stem from a man aged 35 to 55 with glioma.

This sequence joins TRBV29-1 and TRBJ2-7, with D tentatively TRBD2 (5 bases). V was cut by 6 bases and J by 3 bases, with 9 bases left in between. CDR1 is SQVTM and CDR2 is ANQGSEA in the germline V gene. The CDR3 is made up of 11 amino acids. The CDR3 sequence: CSVADYYEQYF. The DNA of the CDR3 is TGCAGCGTAGCAGACTACTACGAGCAGTACTTC.

V and J are TRBV7-2 and TRBJ2-4; 8 positions agree with TRBD1. This CDR3 region has 14 residues. The V gene's germline CDR1 is SGHTA and CDR2 FQGNSA. V trimming: 8 bases; J trimming: 6 bases; junction bases outside the gene matches: 9. For the CDR3, the DNA is TGTGCCAGCGACAGGGGCGTCGGAGGAAACATTCAGTACTTC. This gives the protein CASDRGVGGNIQYF.

The J gene is TRBJ2-3, the V gene TRBV5-6, with 7 nucleotides matching TRBD2. The CDR3 contains 13 residues. Germline loops: CDR1 SGHDT, CDR2 YYEEEE. J lost 7 bases, V lost 3 bases, and 5 bases had no gene match. CDR3 DNA sequence: TGTGCCAGCAGCTGGGGACTAAGAAATACGCAGTATTTT. Translated: CASSWGLRNTQYF.

This sequence joins TRBV6-1 and TRBJ2-2; D unresolved. V lost 4 bases to trimming and J lost 2 bases, with 14 bases between them. This CDR3 contains 16 residues. From germline, CDR1 is MNHNS and CDR2 SASEGT. CDR3 DNA sequence: TGTGCCAGCAGTGGCAAAGCTCGACCAAACACCGGGGAGCTGTTTTTT. As protein: CASSGKARPNTGELFF.

The chain is built from TRBV15 and TRBJ1-4; D not resolved. CDR3 length: 16 residues. Trimming pared 3 bases from V and 6 bases from J, leaving 17 bases between. Germline assignment: CDR1 LNHNV and CDR2 YYDKDF (reference sequence). CDR3 in DNA: TGTGCCACCAGCAGGGAGGCCCGGGTCCTATATGAAAAACTGTTTTTT. Protein sequence: CATSREARVLYEKLFF. Based on the CDR3 plus reference TRBV15 and TRBJ1-4, the full variable domain is DAMVIQNPRYQVTQFGKPVTLSCSQTLNHNVMYWYQQKSSQAPKLLFHYYDKDFNNEADTPDNFQSRRPNTSFCFLDIRSPGLGDTAMYLCATSREARVLYEKLFFGSGTQLSVL.

This rearrangement joins TRBV7-2 to TRBJ1-4, with no clear D. CDR1 and CDR2 from the germline V gene are SGHTA and FQGNSA. Trimming stripped 2 bases from V and 3 bases from J, with 4 bases between. This CDR3 has 13 amino acids. The CDR3 is CASSLKANEKLFF. CDR3 nucleotides: TGTGCCAGCAGCTTAAAGGCTAATGAAAAACTGTTTTTT.

The rearrangement links TRBV7-7 to TRBJ2-3, with 9 bases lining up with TRBD2. CDR1 SSHAT and CDR2 FNYEAQ come from the germline V gene (reference sequence). V lost 6 bases to trimming and J lost 0 bases; unmatched junction nucleotides: 4. This CDR3 comprises 15 residues. The CDR3 DNA follows: TGTGCCAGCAGTGAGACTAGCGGCAGCACAGATACGCAGTATTTT. As protein: CASSETSGSTDTQYF.

The rearrangement joins TRBV6-6 to TRBJ2-7, with D tentatively TRBD1 or TRBD2 (5 bases each). Germline V gene sequence: CDR1 MNHNY, CDR2 SVGAGI (reference sequence). Trimming left V 2 bases short and J 4 bases short, with 9 bases between. The CDR3 has 13 residues. CDR3 bases: TGTGCCAGCAGTTACGCTGGGGGATACGAGCAGTACGTC. Translated, it gives CASSYAGGYEQYV.

This sequence joins TRBV7-8 and TRBJ1-1; 7 bases agree with TRBD1. V trimming: 5 bases; J trimming: 1 base; junction bases outside the gene matches: 4. The germline V gene encodes CDR1 SGHVS and CDR2 FQNEAQ. The CDR3 has 14 amino acids. Here the CDR3 reads CASSPGQSNTEAFF. For the CDR3, the DNA is TGTGCCAGCAGCCCGGGACAGTCGAACACTGAAGCTTTCTTT.

Turning to this clone: Other DNA variants within this sample encode the same CDR3. The chain links TRBV4-1 to TRBJ2-7; no firm D call. V lost 0 bases and J lost 2, with 11 bases in between. Germline-derived CDR1 and CDR2 are MGHRA and YSYEKL. The CDR3 has 15 amino acids. CDR3 residues: CASSQDPDPAYEQYF. The DNA of the CDR3 is TGCGCCAGCAGCCAAGACCCAGACCCTGCCTACGAGCAGTACTTC.

The chain employs TRBV6-1 and TRBJ2-1, with D perhaps TRBD1 (5 bases). Germline V gives CDR1 MNHNS, CDR2 SASEGT. The germline V and J ends were trimmed by 5 bases and 5 bases, with 10 bases remaining between them. The CDR3 has 13 amino acids. CDR3 nucleotide sequence: TGTGCCAGCAGTACTCGGACAAACAATGAGCAGTTCTTC. This codes for CASSTRTNNEQFF.

The chain recombines TRBV2 with TRBJ1-5, with TRBD1 identical over 10 bases. The CDR3 has 14 amino acids. V dropped 3 bases and J dropped 5; count of bases not matched to a gene: 1. CDR1 is SNHLY and CDR2 is FYNNEI in the germline V gene. The DNA for the CDR3 is TGTGCCAGCAGTGAGGACAGGGGGTATCAGCCCCAGCATTTT. Amino acid sequence: CASSEDRGYQPQHF.

In this sample, this clone turned up a few times. V is TRBV11-2 and J is TRBJ1-1; D not resolved. From germline, CDR1 is SGHAT and CDR2 FQNNGV. The V end lost 4 bases, the J end lost 0 bases, and 12 bases lay between the germline ends. This CDR3 contains 15 residues. CDR3 DNA: TGTGCCAGCAGCTCCTTTTCCGGGGTGAACACTGAAGCTTTCTTT. It encodes CASSSFSGVNTEAFF.

V gene TRBV4-1 combines with J gene TRBJ2-1; D could derive from TRBD1 or TRBD2 (5 bases each). The germline V gene encodes CDR1 MGHRA and CDR2 YSYEKL. The CDR3 is made up of 15 amino acids. Trimming stripped 0 bases from V and 7 bases from J, with 13 bases between. The CDR3 reads CASSQDWDPKNEQFF. Here the CDR3 DNA reads TGCGCCAGCAGCCAAGATTGGGACCCCAAGAATGAGCAGTTCTTC.

The gene calls are TRBV11-3 and TRBJ2-5, with unresolved D. The V end lost 4 bases, the J end lost 9 bases, and 12 bases lay between the germline ends. This CDR3 is built from 12 residues. Looked up from germline, CDR1 is SGHNT and CDR2 is YENEEA. CDR3 bases: TGTGCCAGCAGCTCCCTTTTTGGAGCCCAGTACTTC. It codes for CASSSLFGAQYF.

The chain recombines TRBV28 with TRBJ2-1; 9 positions agree with TRBD2. The CDR3 contains 17 residues. V dropped 6 bases and J dropped 2; count of bases not matched to a gene: 11. Germline values: CDR1 MDHEN, CDR2 SYDVKM. This chain's CDR3 is CASRTQIAGVTYNEQFF. CDR3 bases: TGTGCCAGCAGAACTCAAATAGCGGGAGTGACCTACAATGAGCAGTTCTTC.

The chain has TRBV5-5 and TRBJ2-1; maybe TRBD2 (6 bases). The CDR3 spans 15 residues. CDR1 is SGHKS and CDR2 is YYEKEE in the germline V gene (reference sequence). V dropped 0 bases and J dropped 2 bases, with 9 bases sitting between them. CDR3 loop: CASSLDGSAYNEQFF. The CDR3 region has the DNA TGTGCCAGCAGCTTGGACGGGAGTGCCTACAATGAGCAGTTCTTC.